This entry is about one T cell receptor (beta chain). What it binds is not known. The data were taken from a study of OX40 agonist ivuxolimab in advanced cancers. The study, taken as a whole, reports: Clones of CD4+ and CD8+ blood T cells grew by week 6 at doses of 0.1 to 3.0 mg/kg.

The CDR3 contains 19 residues. Per germline, CDR1 SEHNR and CDR2 FQNEAQ (reference sequence). Unmatched junction bases numbered 12, after V lost 7 bases and J lost 2 bases. Clones were read by immunoSEQ multiplex PCR, and TCRdb kept only the in-frame ones, dropping some. The sample shows approximately 45,000 clones, roughly 94% of them seen only once. The receptor was derived from an adult with an advanced solid tumor such as melanoma, head and neck, liver or kidney cancer. The V gene is TRBV7-9, the J gene TRBJ2-6; 12 nucleotides line up with TRBD2. Sample: CD4+ or CD8+ T cells sorted from blood, taken in a trial of the OX40 agonist ivuxolimab. Written as DNA, the CDR3 is TGTGCCAGCACCGTACCGGGACTAGCGGGTTTGACTGGGGCCAACGTCCTGACTTTC. This translates into CASTVPGLAGLTGANVLTF.